These T cell receptor beta chains were read from a single sample in a study of T cell repertoires in cytomegalovirus infection. TCRdb recomputed calls from the reads with MiXCR, one row per CDR3 protein. This table has under 500,000 distinct CDR3 sequences, about 44% appearing once. These receptors are not linked to any known antigen. The sequencing used cultured PBMCs, collected from culture after CMV antigen stimulation. The receptors were sampled from a human donor in good health (CMV status not recorded). Some clones in this sample may be carry-over from other donors' samples. The CDR3 runs from the conserved cysteine through the conserved F or W. A D gene is named only where the DNA matches it firmly. A row's size may be missing; if present it is once, few, many or a size class.

cdr3_length d_call j_call clone_size v_call cdr3_aa cdr3_nt
16 TRBD1 TRBJ2-2 . TRBV28 CASSPSGQGGAGELFF TGTGCCAGCAGCCCGTCGGGACAGGGTGGCGCCGGGGAGCTGTTTTTT
16 . TRBJ2-2 few TRBV5-5 CASSLTPGEDTGELFF TGTGCCAGCAGCTTAACACCGGGAGAGGACACCGGGGAGCTGTTTTTT
15 TRBD2 TRBJ2-3 many TRBV7-2 CASSRASGGGDTQYF TGTGCCAGCAGCCGCGCTAGCGGGGGGGGAGATACGCAGTATTTT
14 . TRBJ2-4 . TRBV6-5 CASSYSSGANIQYF TGTGCCAGCAGTTACTCCTCTGGAGCAAACATTCAGTACTTC
16 TRBD2 TRBJ2-7 few TRBV7-6 CASSLAPGTSVNEQYF TGTGCCAGCAGCTTAGCTCCCGGGACTAGCGTCAACGAGCAGTACTTC
13 . TRBJ2-1 . TRBV12-5 CASGARDYNEQFF TGTGCTAGTGGTGCTCGGGATTACAATGAGCAGTTCTTC
16 TRBD2 TRBJ2-7 . TRBV7-8 CASSFRRLAGTYEQYF TGTGCCAGCAGCTTCCGCCGACTAGCGGGTACCTACGAGCAGTACTTC
17 . TRBJ1-5 . TRBV13 CASSLGPGRVVDQPQHF TGTGCCAGCAGCTTAGGCCCGGGGAGGGTGGTGGATCAGCCCCAGCATTTT
12 . TRBJ2-5 . TRBV6-5 CASSPGYETQYF TGTGCCAGCAGCCCCGGATACGAGACCCAGTACTTC
15 . TRBJ2-7 . TRBV7-2 CASSSIALGRGEQYF TGTGCCAGCAGCTCCATTGCACTAGGACGTGGCGAGCAGTACTTC
14 . TRBJ1-5 . TRBV28 CASSLYGGDQPQHF TGTGCCAGCAGTTTATATGGTGGGGATCAGCCCCAGCATTTT
14 TRBD2 TRBJ2-7 . TRBV12-3/TRBV12-4 CASGVSAGAYEQYF TGTGCCAGCGGTGTTTCGGCGGGGGCCTACGAGCAGTACTTC
13 . TRBJ2-7 . TRBV19 CASRRGGTYEQYF TGTGCCAGTAGAAGAGGGGGGACCTACGAGCAGTACTTC
16 . TRBJ1-1 . TRBV7-2 CASSLSEVSVNTEAFF TGTGCCAGCAGCTTATCCGAGGTTTCGGTGAACACTGAAGCTTTCTTT
15 . TRBJ2-3 . TRBV11-2 CASSLRERSTDTQYF TGTGCCAGCAGCTTACGGGAGAGGAGCACAGATACGCAGTATTTT
13 . TRBJ1-1 few TRBV6-5 CASSYVGGTEAFF TGTGCCAGCAGTTACGTTGGGGGGACTGAAGCTTTCTTT
15 TRBD1 TRBJ2-5 few TRBV7-4 CASSLLTGVQETQYF TGTGCCAGCAGCCTCCTGACAGGGGTCCAGGAGACCCAGTACTTC
15 TRBD1 TRBJ2-7 few TRBV7-9 CASSHTGQGRDEQYF TGTGCCAGCAGCCACACCGGACAGGGGCGGGACGAGCAGTACTTC
14 TRBD2 TRBJ2-3 . TRBV2 CASSETSGAHTQYF TGTGCCAGCAGTGAGACTAGCGGGGCTCATACGCAGTATTTT
16 . TRBJ2-4 . TRBV5-1 CASSETGLGNQNIQYF TGCGCCAGCAGCGAAACGGGCCTCGGGAATCAAAACATTCAGTACTTC
15 . TRBJ1-2 . TRBV6-6 CASSGVSAAAYGYTF TGTGCCAGCAGTGGTGTTTCGGCGGCGGCCTATGGCTACACCTTC
15 . TRBJ2-3 few TRBV7-2 CASSLRLGGTDTQYF TGTGCCAGCAGCTTACGATTAGGGGGGACAGATACGCAGTATTTT
12 . TRBJ1-1 . TRBV6-6 CASSSSNLEAFF TGTGCCAGCAGTTCATCCAACCTGGAAGCTTTCTTT
12 TRBD1 TRBJ2-7 few TRBV12-3/TRBV12-4 CASSQGTGVQYF TGTGCCAGCAGCCAAGGGACAGGGGTGCAGTACTTC
14 TRBD2 TRBJ2-5 . TRBV7-2 CASSRSGSIETQYF TGTGCCAGCAGCAGAAGCGGGAGTATTGAGACCCAGTACTTC
13 TRBD2 TRBJ2-3 . TRBV7-2 CASSSSSGDTQYF TGTGCCAGCAGCTCCTCTAGCGGGGATACGCAGTATTTT